This T cell receptor (beta chain) was obtained from a study of CXCR3-negative and CXCR3-positive naive CD8 T cells. Overall study results and limits: Relative to memory CD8+ cells, whose diversity was much lower, both naive subsets had comparably high diversity. TRB CDR3s were more hydrophobic in CXCR3-positive than in CXCR3-negative naive cells.

All CD8+ T cell subsets were sorted in triplicate at hundreds of thousands of cells each. The method, 5' RACE with UMI labels, was used to prepare the TRB cDNA libraries. Following a re-call of the 5' RACE reads, TCRdb has one entry per CDR3 protein and lacks DNA. The repertoire table contains some 130,000 distinct CDR3 sequences. Points on this clonotype: What it binds is unknown.

Sequencing was carried out using naive CXCR3+ CD8+ T cells from blood. Subset specified: CD45RO-CCR7+CD27+CD95- naive CD8+ T cells expressing CXCR3 (TNR3+). The clonotype originates from a human donor in good health. Some clones in this sample may be carry-over from other donors' samples.

CDR3 loop: CSASIRDRGYEQYF. The V gene is TRBV20-1, the J gene TRBJ2-7; TCRdb selects TRBD1, and the lack of DNA leaves this call unchecked. CDR3 length: 14 residues. CDR1 and CDR2 from the germline V gene are DFQATT and SNEGSKA (reference sequence).